These 9 T cell receptor beta chains originate from one sample sequenced in a study of neurological immune-mediated disorders. Stated time point: longitudinal time-point 2. TCRdb re-analysed the 5' RACE reads in MiXCR, keeping a single row per CDR3 protein. The sample has 70,000 to 95,000 distinct CDR3 sequences, about 13% seen once; the top ten hold roughly 5%. Sequenced material: PBMCs. These receptors all stem from a female donor with HTLV-1-associated myelopathy (HAM/TSP).

This clonotype has a count of ten or more. CDR3 protein: CASSQAIGREYGYTF. For the CDR3, the DNA is TGCGCCAGCAGCCAAGCTATCGGCAGGGAGTATGGCTACACCTTC. The chain carries TRBV4-1 and TRBJ1-2; TRBD1 is a possible D gene (5 bases). The CDR3 is 15 amino acids. Trimming left V 1 base short and J 5 bases short, with 14 bases between. The germline V gene has CDR1 MGHRA and CDR2 YSYEKL.

This clonotype was counted many times. The genes are TRBV11-2 and TRBJ2-7; D remains unclear. CDR3 length equals 15 residues. V shed 3 bases and J shed 2 bases, with 14 bases lying between them. Germline values: CDR1 SGHAT, CDR2 FQNNGV. DNA for the CDR3: TGTGCCAGCAGCTTCTTTACGGGCAGTACCTACGAGCAGTACTTC. Protein product: CASSFFTGSTYEQYF.

This clonotype was found many times. The chain combines TRBV9 with TRBJ2-2, with D possibly being TRBD1 or TRBD2 (7 bases each). The length of the CDR3 is 15 residues. V lost 6 bases to trimming and J lost 6 bases, with 18 bases between them. Germline V CDR1 and CDR2: SGDLS, YYNGEE. This CDR3 is CASTPRGGISGELFF. In DNA, the CDR3 is TGTGCCAGCACCCCCAGGGGGGGGATATCCGGGGAGCTGTTTTTT.

In this sample, this clonotype turned up many times. The chain is built from TRBV27 and TRBJ2-6; tentatively, D is TRBD1 or TRBD2 (5 bases each). Looked up from germline, CDR1 is MNHEY and CDR2 is SMNVEV (reference sequence). V lost 4 bases and J lost 2, with 6 bases in between. This CDR3 is built from 14 residues. The CDR3 here is CASSWGTGANVLTF. The CDR3 DNA is TGTGCCAGCAGTTGGGGGACTGGGGCCAACGTCCTGACTTTC.

This clonotype has more than one count but fewer than ten. This chain links TRBV4-1 with TRBJ2-3, with TRBD1 as a possible D gene (6 bases). Germline CDR1 is MGHRA and CDR2 is YSYEKL. V was shortened by 2 bases and J by 1 base, with 13 bases between the two germline ends. This CDR3 has 16 residues. CDR3 sequence (DNA): TGCGCCAGCAGCCAAAAAGGACAGTCCCGCACAGATACGCAGTATTTT. This gives the protein CASSQKGQSRTDTQYF.

This clonotype was counted many times. V usage is TRBV2 and J usage is TRBJ1-1, with 10 bases lining up with TRBD1. With V trimmed by 9 bases and J by 4 bases, 8 bases remained unmatched. CDR3 length: 14 residues. The germline gives CDR1 SNHLY, CDR2 FYNNEI. In DNA, the CDR3 is TGTGCCAGTGGCTATGGACAGGGGGGCACTGAAGCTTTCTTT. Amino acids: CASGYGQGGTEAFF.

This clonotype was recorded at least ten times. The chain uses TRBV5-1 and TRBJ1-5, with D maybe TRBD1 (6 bases). CDR3 size: 13 residues. Per germline, CDR1 SGHRS and CDR2 YFSETQ. The germline V and J ends were trimmed by 0 bases and 11 bases, with 12 bases remaining between them. CDR3 nucleotide sequence: TGCGCCAGCAGCTTGGGGGCAGGGGACACCCAGCATTTT. Protein: CASSLGAGDTQHF.

The chain is built from TRBV4-2 and TRBJ2-3; D may be TRBD2 (5 bases). The V gene's germline CDR1 is LGHNA and CDR2 YNFKEQ. The CDR3 loop spans 15 amino acids. The V end was cut by 4 bases, the J end by 5 bases, with 16 bases between. CDR3 bases: TGTGCCAGCAGCCCCGGGGTGTCCGACGAAGATACGCAGTATTTT. It codes for CASSPGVSDEDTQYF.

Remarks on this clonotype: At one boundary the junction diverges from the germline segment, which might be a read error. This chain uses TRBV5-6 with TRBJ2-1, with no clear D. CDR1 is SGHDT and CDR2 is YYEEEE in the germline V gene. The CDR3 extends over 12 amino acids. This chain's CDR3 is CASSFLYNGQFF. The CDR3 DNA follows: TGTGCCAGCAGCTTCCTGTACAATGGGCAGTTCTTC. The full variable domain, rest sourced from reference TRBV5-6 and TRBJ2-1, is DAGVTQSPTHLIKTRGQQVTLRCSPKSGHDTVSWYQQALGQGPQFIFQYYEEEERQRGNFPDRFSGHQFPNYSSELNVNALLLGDSALYLCASSFLYNGQFFGPGTRLTVL.